These T cell receptor beta chains were read from a single sample in a study of cytomegalovirus exposure and HLA in healthy donors. TCRdb's copy holds only in-frame clones and misses some; the assay was immunoSEQ multiplex PCR. The sample includes 200,000 to 250,000 clones, approximately 86% of them seen just once. The sample taken for sequencing was PBMCs. These receptors came from a woman in her late teens or twenties in good health and CMV-seronegative. Each CDR3 is given with its conserved first and last residue. Fields, in order: V gene, J gene, clone size, D gene, CDR3 DNA, CDR3 protein. D genes are given only for firm matches. Clone sizes are given selectively: once, few, many, or a class where the clone is expanded.

TRBV25-1	TRBJ1-2	.	TRBD1	TGTGCCAGCAGTGAAAGGGCAGGGGGCGATGGCTACACCTTC	CASSERAGGDGYTF
TRBV19	TRBJ2-7	.	TRBD1	TGTGCCAGTAGTTCCCTCGCGGGCAGGGGGTACGAGCAGTACTTC	CASSSLAGRGYEQYF
TRBV6-4	TRBJ2-1	.	TRBD2	TGTGCCAGCAGTGGGACTAGCGGGAGTGGGCATGAGCAGTTCTTC	CASSGTSGSGHEQFF
TRBV2	TRBJ2-1	once	.	TGTGCCAGCAGTGACTACGACACCTACAATGAGCAGTTCTTC	CASSDYDTYNEQFF
TRBV4-3	TRBJ1-1	.	.	TGCGCCAGCAGCCAGTGGACATTGGGAGAAGCTTTCTTT	CASSQWTLGEAFF
TRBV9	TRBJ2-5	.	.	TGTGCCAGCAGCGTAGGGCTAGCCCAAGAGACCCAGTACTTC	CASSVGLAQETQYF
TRBV15	TRBJ2-3	.	.	TGTGCCACCAGCAGAGCGGGCACAGATACGCAGTATTTT	CATSRAGTDTQYF
TRBV4-2	TRBJ2-1	many	.	TGTGCCAGCAGCCAGAGGGGGTCCTACAATGAGCAGTTCTTC	CASSQRGSYNEQFF
TRBV28	TRBJ2-1	.	TRBD2	TGTGCCAGCAGTTCCGCTAGCGGGTTTGAGCAGTTCTTC	CASSSASGFEQFF
TRBV10-1	TRBJ1-3	.	.	TGCGCCAGCAGTGAGGACAGAAACACCATATATTTT	CASSEDRNTIYF
TRBV29-1	TRBJ2-7	.	TRBD1	TGCAGCGTTGCCACAGGGGCCTACGAGCAGTACTTC	CSVATGAYEQYF
TRBV5-1	TRBJ2-1	.	.	TGCGCCAGCGGGCTGGGCCGCCGCAATGAGCAGTTCTTC	CASGLGRRNEQFF
TRBV4-1	TRBJ2-6	.	.	TGCGCCAGCAGCCAAGCCGCAGTAAGTTCGGGAGGGGCCAACGTCCTGACTTTC	CASSQAAVSSGGANVLTF
TRBV6-5	TRBJ2-7	.	.	TGTGCCAGCAGTTATTGGGATGAGGGCTACGAGCAGTACTTC	CASSYWDEGYEQYF
TRBV7-2	TRBJ2-7	.	TRBD1	TGTGCCAGCAGTTATACAGGGGGCGTCTACGAGCAGTACTTC	CASSYTGGVYEQYF
TRBV7-8	TRBJ1-3	once	TRBD1	TGTGCCAGCAGCTCTAACAGGGGAGGACTTGGAAACACCATATATTTT	CASSSNRGGLGNTIYF
TRBV28	TRBJ2-7	.	TRBD1	TGTGCCAGCAGTTTGACAGGGAATGGCTACGAGCAGTACTTC	CASSLTGNGYEQYF
TRBV6-1	TRBJ1-5	few	.	TGTGCCAGCCCAGGTCCCAATCAGCCCCAGCATTTT	CASPGPNQPQHF
TRBV28	TRBJ2-2	.	TRBD2	TGTGCCAGCAGCTCTAGACTAGCGGGAGGGACCGGGGAGCTGTTTTTT	CASSSRLAGGTGELFF
TRBV21-1	TRBJ1-2	.	.	TGTGCCAGCAACTCACAGGGGGCTCGGGGCTACACCTTC	CASNSQGARGYTF
TRBV28	TRBJ1-3	.	TRBD1	TGTGCCAGCAGCAGGGGGTTACCGGGAAACTCTGGAAACACCATATATTTT	CASSRGLPGNSGNTIYF